The clone carrying this T cell receptor beta chain has only a few counts. No antigen is known for it. It was the roughly 130-subject validation cohort, separate from the approximately 690-subject first cohort, to which the donors belonged. The CDR3 totals 12 residues. Germline V gene sequence: CDR1 MGHDK, CDR2 SYGVNS. With 2 bases removed from V and 5 bases from J, the gap between germline ends came to 6 bases. The sample comes from a study of cytomegalovirus exposure and HLA in healthy donors. Study findings and constraints: TCR sequences were mostly rare, though some public TCRs occurred in many donors. Investigators reported under 200 TCR beta chains as tied to cytomegalovirus. CMV antigen specificity was confirmed in vitro for three CMV-associated chains.

TCRdb's table, derived via immunoSEQ multiplex PCR, lists solely in-frame clones and lacks some. Among about 200,000 clones listed, around 80% were seen once. The sequence was obtained from a woman in her 30s in good health and CMV-seropositive. This chain joins TRBV25-1 and TRBJ1-2; TRBD1 is a possible D gene (5 bases). The specimen was PBMCs. The CDR3 DNA is TGTGCCAGCAGTGAAGGGGGGTATGGCTACACCTTC. Translation gives CASSEGGYGYTF.